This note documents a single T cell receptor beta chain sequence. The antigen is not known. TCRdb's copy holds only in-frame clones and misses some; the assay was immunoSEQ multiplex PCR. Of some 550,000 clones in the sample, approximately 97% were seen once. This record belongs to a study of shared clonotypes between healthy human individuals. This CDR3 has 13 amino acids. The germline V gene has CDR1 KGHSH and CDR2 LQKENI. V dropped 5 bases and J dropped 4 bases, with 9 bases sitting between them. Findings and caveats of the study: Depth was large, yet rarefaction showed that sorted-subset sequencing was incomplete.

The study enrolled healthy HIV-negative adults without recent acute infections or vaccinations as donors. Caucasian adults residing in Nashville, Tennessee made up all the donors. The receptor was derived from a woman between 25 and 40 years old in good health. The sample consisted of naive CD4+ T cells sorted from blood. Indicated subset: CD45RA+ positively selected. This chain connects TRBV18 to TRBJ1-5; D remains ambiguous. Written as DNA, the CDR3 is TGTGCCAGCTCATCCACAAGAAATCAGCCCCAGCATTTT. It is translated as CASSSTRNQPQHF.